This T cell receptor (beta chain) was retrieved from a study of T cells in tumors after PD-1 blockade. On the study more broadly: During anti-PD-1 treatment, some patients continued daily vismodegib 150 mg. Study-wide results and caveats: Squamous carcinoma: roughly 50% of expanded exhausted clones novel, versus nearly 30% of other expanded CD8+ clones. Some novel exhausted tumor clones appeared in pre-treatment blood, suggesting peripheral recruitment.

Patients received pembrolizumab 200 mg every 3 weeks or cemiplimab 350 mg every 2 weeks. Germline V lookup: CDR1 LGHDT, CDR2 YNNKEL (reference sequence). The germline V and J ends were trimmed by 0 bases and 3 bases, with 12 bases remaining between them. This CDR3 contains 15 residues. This clone is termed medium-sized. Antigen unknown. Profiled with immunoSEQ multiplex PCR; TCRdb holds only in-frame clones, not every one. This sample yields 13,000 to 15,000 clones, of which roughly two thirds are seen a single time; roughly 30% belongs to the top ten. This rearrangement joins TRBV3-1 (or the pseudogene TRBV3-2) to TRBJ2-7; D is perhaps TRBD1 (5 bases). The sample in question was tumor tissue, obtained after anti-PD-1 treatment. This clonotype originated in a human donor with cutaneous squamous cell carcinoma. The CDR3 DNA reads as TGTGCCAGCAGCCAAGATATTCACAGGAGCTACGAGCAGTACTTC. As protein: CASSQDIHRSYEQYF.